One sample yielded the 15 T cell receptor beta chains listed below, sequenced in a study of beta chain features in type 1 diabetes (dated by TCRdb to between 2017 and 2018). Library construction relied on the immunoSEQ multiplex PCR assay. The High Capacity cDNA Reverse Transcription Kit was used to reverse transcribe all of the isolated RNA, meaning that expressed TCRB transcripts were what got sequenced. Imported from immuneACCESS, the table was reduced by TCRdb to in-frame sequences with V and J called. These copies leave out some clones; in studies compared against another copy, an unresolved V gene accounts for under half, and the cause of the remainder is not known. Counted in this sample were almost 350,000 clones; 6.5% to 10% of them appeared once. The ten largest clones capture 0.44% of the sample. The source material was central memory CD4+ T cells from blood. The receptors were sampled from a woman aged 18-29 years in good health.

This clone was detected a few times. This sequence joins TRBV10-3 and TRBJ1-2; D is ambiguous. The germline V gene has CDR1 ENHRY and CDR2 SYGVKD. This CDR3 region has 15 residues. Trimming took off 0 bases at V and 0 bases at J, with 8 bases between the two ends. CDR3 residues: CAISESWSANYGYTF. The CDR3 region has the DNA TGTGCCATCAGTGAGTCTTGGTCTGCTAACTATGGCTACACCTTC.

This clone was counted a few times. CDR3 sequence: CASSSFVETQYF. The CDR3 DNA is TGTGCCAGCAGTTCGTTCGTGGAGACCCAGTACTTC. V and J are TRBV28 and TRBJ2-5; D remains ambiguous. CDR3 size: 12 residues. Per the germline V gene, CDR1 is MDHEN and CDR2 is SYDVKM. With 4 bases removed from V and 5 bases from J, the gap between germline ends came to 8 bases. Drawing the rest from reference TRBV28 and TRBJ2-5, the complete variable domain is DVKVTQSSRYLVKRTGEKVFLECVQDMDHENMFWYRQDPGLGLRLIYFSYDVKMKEKGDIPEGYSVSREKKERFSLILESASTNQTSMYLCASSSFVETQYFGPGTRLLVL.

DNA for the CDR3: TGTGCCAGTAGTTGGTCCCCTCGCAATCAGCCCCAGCATTTT. Translating gives CASSWSPRNQPQHF. The chain has TRBV19 and TRBJ1-5; D is ambiguous. The germline CDR1 and CDR2 sequences are LNHDA and SQIVND (reference sequence). Deletions cut 5 bases from V and 2 bases from J, with 10 bases between. This CDR3 contains 14 residues.

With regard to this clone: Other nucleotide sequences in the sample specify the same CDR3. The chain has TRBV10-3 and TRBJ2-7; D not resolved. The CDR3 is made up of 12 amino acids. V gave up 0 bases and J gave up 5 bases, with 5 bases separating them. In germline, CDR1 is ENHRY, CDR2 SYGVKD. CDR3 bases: TGTGCCATCAGTGAGTCGACACACGAGCAGTACTTC. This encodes CAISESTHEQYF.

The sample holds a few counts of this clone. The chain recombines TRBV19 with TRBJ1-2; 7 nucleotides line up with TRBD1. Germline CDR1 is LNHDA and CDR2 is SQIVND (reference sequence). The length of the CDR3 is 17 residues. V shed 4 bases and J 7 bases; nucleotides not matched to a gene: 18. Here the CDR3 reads CASSKVGGQTRLGGYTF. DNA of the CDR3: TGTGCCAGTAGTAAGGTCGGGGGACAGACGAGATTGGGTGGCTACACCTTC.

The CDR3 coding sequence is TGTGCCACCGGACTAGCGGGGACCTACGAGCAGTACTTC. This codes for CATGLAGTYEQYF. The rearrangement links TRBV14 to TRBJ2-7; 12 positions match TRBD2. The CDR3 is 13 amino acids. V shed 10 bases, J shed 2 bases, and the junction held 3 bases outside the gene matches. Germline CDR1 SGHDN, CDR2 FVKESK.

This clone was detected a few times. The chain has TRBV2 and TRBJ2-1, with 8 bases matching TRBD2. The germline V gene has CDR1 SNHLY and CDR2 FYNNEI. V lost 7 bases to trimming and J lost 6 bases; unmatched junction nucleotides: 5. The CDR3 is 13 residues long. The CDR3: CASNRLASNEQFF. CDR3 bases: TGTGCCAGCAACAGACTAGCGAGCAATGAGCAGTTCTTC.

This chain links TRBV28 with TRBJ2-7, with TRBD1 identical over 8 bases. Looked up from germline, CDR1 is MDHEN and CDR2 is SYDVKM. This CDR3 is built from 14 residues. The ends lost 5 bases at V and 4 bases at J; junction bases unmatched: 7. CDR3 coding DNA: TGTGCCAGCAGTAGCGGACAGGGTTGGTACGAGCAGTACTTC. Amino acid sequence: CASSSGQGWYEQYF.

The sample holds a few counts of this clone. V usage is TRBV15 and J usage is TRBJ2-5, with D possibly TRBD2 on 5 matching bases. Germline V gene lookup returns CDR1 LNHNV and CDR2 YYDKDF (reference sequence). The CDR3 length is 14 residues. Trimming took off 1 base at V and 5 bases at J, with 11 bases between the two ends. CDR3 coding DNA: TGTGCCACCAGCAGAGTACCGGGAAGTGAGACCCAGTACTTC. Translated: CATSRVPGSETQYF.

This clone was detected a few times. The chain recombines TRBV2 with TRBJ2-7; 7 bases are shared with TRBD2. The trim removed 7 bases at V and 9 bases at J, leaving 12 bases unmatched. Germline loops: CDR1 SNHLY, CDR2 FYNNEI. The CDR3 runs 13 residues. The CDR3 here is CASTPQTSSGQYF. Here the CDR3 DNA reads TGTGCCAGCACCCCCCAGACTAGCTCCGGGCAGTACTTC.

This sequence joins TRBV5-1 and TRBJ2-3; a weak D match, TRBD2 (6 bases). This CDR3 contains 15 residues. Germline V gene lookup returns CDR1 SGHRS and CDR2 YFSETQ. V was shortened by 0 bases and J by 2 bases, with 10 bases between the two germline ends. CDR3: CASSLGLELTDTQYF. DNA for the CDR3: TGCGCCAGCAGCTTGGGACTAGAACTCACAGATACGCAGTATTTT.

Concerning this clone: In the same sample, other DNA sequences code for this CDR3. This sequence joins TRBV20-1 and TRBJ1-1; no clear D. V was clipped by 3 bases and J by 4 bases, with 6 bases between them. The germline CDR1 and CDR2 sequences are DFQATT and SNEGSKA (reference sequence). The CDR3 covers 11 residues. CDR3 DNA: TGCAGTGCTAGTCTTGCCACTGAAGCTTTCTTT. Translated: CSASLATEAFF.

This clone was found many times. CDR3 coding DNA: TGCGCCAGCAGCCACCATACTAGCGCCGCCTACAATGAGCAGTTCTTC. Amino acids: CASSHHTSAAYNEQFF. The chain couples TRBV4-3 to TRBJ2-1; 7 bases line up with TRBD2. Unmatched junction bases numbered 7, after V lost 3 bases and J lost 2 bases. Germline V gene lookup returns CDR1 LGHNA and CDR2 YSLEER. The CDR3 is made up of 16 amino acids.

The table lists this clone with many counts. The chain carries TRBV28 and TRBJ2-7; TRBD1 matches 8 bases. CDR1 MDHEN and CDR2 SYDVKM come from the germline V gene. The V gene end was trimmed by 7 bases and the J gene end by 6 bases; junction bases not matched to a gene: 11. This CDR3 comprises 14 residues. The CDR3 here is CASMSGQAEGEQYF. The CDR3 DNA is TGTGCCAGCATGTCGGGACAGGCGGAGGGCGAGCAGTACTTC.

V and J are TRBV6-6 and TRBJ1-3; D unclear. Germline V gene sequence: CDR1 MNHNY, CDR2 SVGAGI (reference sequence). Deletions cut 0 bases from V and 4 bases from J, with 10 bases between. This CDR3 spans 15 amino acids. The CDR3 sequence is CASSYSISAGNTIYF. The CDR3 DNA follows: TGTGCCAGCAGTTACTCGATCTCCGCGGGAAACACCATATATTTT.